Shown below are 13 T cell receptor beta chains from a single sample sequenced in a study of T-cell memory formation after mild COVID-19 (dated by TCRdb to the early 2020s). The protocol used for the library was 5' RACE. These reads were obtained on an Illumina NovaSeq 6000. TCRdb itself trimmed the public reads at Q25 with fastp, ran MiXCR and retained productive beta chains. Rows merge per CDR3 protein into single entries with the most common DNA and genes. A total of about 470,000 distinct CDR3 sequences appear in this sample, 15% to 20% of them only once. The ten largest clones represent about 12% of the sample. Sequences were obtained from PBMCs or a T cell subset sorted from them (not recorded which). The receptors shown here come from an adult woman who had mild COVID-19 (a few samples of this study predate the infection). The sample titles of this study are shuffled in the database, so cell type and time point are left out; the donor was told from shared clones.

The V call is TRBV20-1, the J call TRBJ2-1; TRBD2 aligns across 13 bases. The germline gives CDR1 DFQATT, CDR2 SNEGSKA (reference sequence). V shed 5 bases, J shed 6 bases, and the junction held 7 bases outside the gene matches. CDR3 size: 15 residues. The CDR3 nucleotides read TGCAGTGCTCCTCCCGGACTAGCGGGGGCCAATGAGCAGTTCTTC. Translating gives CSAPPGLAGANEQFF.

This clonotype came up a few times. The CDR3 DNA sequence: TGTGCCAGCAGCTTAGCGAGGGAGGCCATATATTTT. This codes for CASSLAREAIYF. The V and J genes are TRBV7-6 and TRBJ1-3; unclear D gene. V lost 0 bases, J lost 11 bases, and 8 bases lay in between. This CDR3 spans 12 amino acids. Germline CDR1 is SGHVS and CDR2 is FNYEAQ.

The rearrangement links TRBV6-4 to TRBJ2-2; the match to TRBD2 covers 8 bases. The CDR3 runs 15 residues. J was trimmed by 6 bases and V by 0 bases; bases with no gene match: 3. The germline V gene has CDR1 MRHNA and CDR2 SNTAGT. CDR3: CASSDSWTSPGELFF. CDR3 in DNA: TGTGCCAGCAGTGACTCATGGACTAGCCCCGGGGAGCTGTTTTTT.

This clonotype was detected ten times or more. The chain uses TRBV5-5 and TRBJ2-1, with TRBD2 as a possible D gene (5 bases). CDR3 length equals 16 residues. The ends were cut back, 4 bases at V and 9 bases at J, with 23 bases in the middle. Germline V gives CDR1 SGHKS, CDR2 YYEKEE (reference sequence). The CDR3 DNA sequence: TGTGCCAGCAGCCCGACGAGGACTCCTATCTTCATTGAGCAGTTCTTC. This translates into CASSPTRTPIFIEQFF.

This clonotype showed up just a few times. The chain combines TRBV5-1 with TRBJ2-3; 9 bases fit TRBD2. V dropped 3 bases and J dropped 1; count of bases not matched to a gene: 3. This CDR3 is 15 amino acids long. Germline CDR1 reads SGHRS; CDR2 reads YFSETQ. CDR3 in amino acids: CASSSSGGRTDTQYF. The CDR3 region has the DNA TGCGCCAGCAGCTCCAGCGGGGGGCGCACAGATACGCAGTATTTT. Drawing the rest from reference TRBV5-1 and TRBJ2-3, the complete variable domain is KAGVTQTPRYLIKTRGQQVTLSCSPISGHRSVSWYQQTPGQGLQFLFEYFSETQRNKGNFPGRFSGRQFSNSRSEMNVSTLELGDSALYLCASSSSGGRTDTQYFGPGTRLTVL.

CDR3 region: CASSRQAYEQYF. The CDR3 DNA reads TGTGCCAGCTCAAGACAGGCCTACGAGCAGTACTTC. The V and J genes are TRBV12-3 or TRBV12-4 and TRBJ2-7; weak D call: TRBD1 (6 bases). V gave up 8 bases and J gave up 2 bases, with 10 bases separating them. The CDR3 is 12 residues long.

The rearrangement joins TRBV5-1 to TRBJ2-7, with 9 bases lining up with TRBD2. J gave up 4 bases and V 3 bases, and 11 bases lay outside the gene matches. CDR3 length: 16 amino acids. Per germline, CDR1 SGHRS and CDR2 YFSETQ. For the CDR3, the DNA is TGCGCCAGCAGCTCAGGGGGTAGCGGGAGTCCTTACGAGCAGTACTTC. Encoded protein: CASSSGGSGSPYEQYF.

The sample holds a few counts of this clonotype. The chain is built from TRBV6-1 and TRBJ2-5; tentative D call: TRBD2 (6 bases). V was pared by 3 bases and J by 5 bases, with 16 bases between. Germline V gives CDR1 MNHNS, CDR2 SASEGT. The CDR3 contains 15 residues. CDR3 sequence (DNA): TGTGCCAGCAGTGACATGACAGCTGGGGGGGAGACCCAGTACTTC. As protein: CASSDMTAGGETQYF.

This sequence joins TRBV4-3 and TRBJ1-1; D not certain. The V gene lost 0 bases and the J gene lost 1 base, with 9 bases spanning the gap. Looked up from germline, CDR1 is LGHNA and CDR2 is YSLEER. The CDR3 runs 15 residues. CDR3 DNA sequence: TGCGCCAGCAGCCAAGATGACAATAAGAACACTGAAGCTTTCTTT. This gives the protein CASSQDDNKNTEAFF.

This clonotype has more than one count but fewer than ten. V gene TRBV28 combines with J gene TRBJ1-5; D is possibly TRBD1 (5 bases). V was clipped by 7 bases and J by 9 bases, with 22 bases between them. Germline CDR1 is MDHEN and CDR2 is SYDVKM. This CDR3 is 15 amino acids long. The CDR3 sequence: CASNWLQGAPGPQHF. CDR3 sequence (DNA): TGTGCCAGCAACTGGCTCCAGGGCGCCCCCGGGCCCCAGCATTTT. The full variable domain, with the rest looked up from reference TRBV28 and TRBJ1-5, is DVKVTQSSRYLVKRTGEKVFLECVQDMDHENMFWYRQDPGLGLRLIYFSYDVKMKEKGDIPEGYSVSREKKERFSLILESASTNQTSMYLCASNWLQGAPGPQHFGDGTRLSIL.

There are a few counts of this clonotype. The rearrangement links TRBV19 to TRBJ2-7; possible D gene TRBD1, 5 bases. The CDR3 is 14 amino acids. Trimming removed 3 bases at V and 3 bases at J, with 12 bases between. CDR1 and CDR2 (germline): LNHDA, SQIVND (reference sequence). The chain's CDR3 is CASSISAGIYEQYF. Here the CDR3 DNA reads TGTGCCAGTAGTATCTCGGCAGGGATCTACGAGCAGTACTTC.

This sequence joins TRBV12-3 or TRBV12-4 and TRBJ1-1; unclear D gene. There are 14 residues in the CDR3. The germline V and J ends were trimmed by 3 bases and 11 bases, with 19 bases remaining between them. The CDR3 sequence is CASSLSHLGQSAFF. DNA of the CDR3: TGTGCCAGCAGTTTGAGCCATTTAGGTCAGTCCGCTTTCTTT.

This clonotype was seen more than once but under ten times. V is TRBV7-8 and J is TRBJ2-1, with TRBD1 as a possible D gene (6 bases). There are 14 residues in the CDR3. V shed 1 base and J shed 8 bases, with 12 bases lying between them. From germline, CDR1 is SGHVS and CDR2 FQNEAQ. DNA for the CDR3: TGTGCCAGCAGCTTAGATCGCAGGGGACATGAGCAGTTCTTC. Translation: CASSLDRRGHEQFF.